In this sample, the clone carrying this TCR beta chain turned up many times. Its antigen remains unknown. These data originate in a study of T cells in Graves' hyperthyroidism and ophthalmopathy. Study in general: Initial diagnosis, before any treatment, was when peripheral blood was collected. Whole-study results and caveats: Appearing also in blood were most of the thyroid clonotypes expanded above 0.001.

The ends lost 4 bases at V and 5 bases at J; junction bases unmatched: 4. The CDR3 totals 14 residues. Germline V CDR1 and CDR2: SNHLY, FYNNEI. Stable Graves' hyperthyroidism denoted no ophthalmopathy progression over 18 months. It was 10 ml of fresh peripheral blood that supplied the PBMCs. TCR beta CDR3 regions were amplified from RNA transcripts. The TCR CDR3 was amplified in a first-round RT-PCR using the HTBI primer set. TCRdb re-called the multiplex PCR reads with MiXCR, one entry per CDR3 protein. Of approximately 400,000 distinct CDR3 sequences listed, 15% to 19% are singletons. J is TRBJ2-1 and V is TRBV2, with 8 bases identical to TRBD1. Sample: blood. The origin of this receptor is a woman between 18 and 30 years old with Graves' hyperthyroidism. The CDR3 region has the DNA TGTGCCAGCAGTGGACAGGGGAGGCACAATGAGCAGTTCTTC. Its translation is CASSGQGRHNEQFF.